This T cell receptor (beta chain) emerged from a study of regulatory T cells in long-lasting Graves disease. Overall study context: Persistent cases were those of Graves' disease that involved over 5 years of antithyroid drugs with positive TSH receptor antibodies.

The germline CDR1 and CDR2 sequences are DFQATT and SNEGSKA (reference sequence). The CDR3 totals 14 residues. Trimming cost V 5 bases and J 1 base, with 13 bases left between them. About this clonotype itself: What it binds is not known.

Study conclusions and caveats: Exclusively peripheral blood, rather than thyroid tissue, was studied.

Both iRepertoire HTBI primers and Arm-PCR of CDR3 regions were used to build the TCR beta libraries. TCRdb fed the multiplex PCR reads into MiXCR, producing one record per CDR3 protein. The sample carries some 370,000 distinct CDR3 sequences, 20% recorded once. The time point is: persistent/refractory GD, antithyroid drugs over 5 years with positive TRAb. The TCR library was made from RNA that had been extracted from PBMCs in TRIzol. The guidelines of the American Thyroid Association were the basis for diagnosing Graves' disease. V usage is TRBV20-1 and J usage is TRBJ2-3; D possibly corresponds to TRBD1 (7 bases). The source of this sequence is a female donor with Graves disease. The material sequenced was peripheral blood mononuclear cells (PBMCs), taken when the disease was refractory, from a patient treated with antithyroid drugs. The DNA for the CDR3 is TGCAGTGCTGGGGGCAGGGGGGGCACAGATACGCAGTATTTT. It encodes CSAGGRGGTDTQYF.